The next 32 T cell receptor beta chains were all read from a single sample in a study of T cells in Graves' hyperthyroidism and ophthalmopathy. Researchers took RNA transcripts and amplified the TCR beta CDR3 regions from them. The HTBI set primed first-round TCR CDR3 RT-PCR. One entry per CDR3 protein, called by TCRdb with MiXCR from the multiplex PCR reads. The sample records almost 50,000 distinct CDR3 sequences, about 54% being singletons. The specimen sequenced was peripheral blood or thyroid tissue (not recorded which). These receptors all stem from a man between 18 and 29 years old with Graves' hyperthyroidism.

V usage is TRBV10-3 and J usage is TRBJ2-2; D is unclear. CDR3 length: 16 residues. Trimming shortened V by 3 bases and J by 5 bases, and 16 bases separated the two germline ends. Germline CDR1 and CDR2: ENHRY and SYGVKD. Written as DNA, the CDR3 is TGTGCCATCAGTGACTTGTGGGCGAGCCCTACCGGGGAGCTGTTTTTT. This sequence encodes CAISDLWASPTGELFF.

This sequence joins TRBV4-1 and TRBJ1-4; 12 bases fit TRBD1. Trimming at V came to 7 bases and at J to 8 bases, leaving 2 bases not matched to a gene. The CDR3 consists of 13 residues. The germline V gene has CDR1 MGHRA and CDR2 YSYEKL. CDR3 in amino acids: CASTGTGGEKLFF. The CDR3 nucleotides read TGCGCCAGCACCGGGACAGGGGGCGAAAAACTGTTTTTT.

The rearrangement links TRBV2 to TRBJ2-7, with 7 bases matching TRBD1. CDR1 is SNHLY, CDR2 FYNNEI, per germline. With 10 bases clipped from V and 5 bases from J, the junction kept 14 bases outside the gene matches. CDR3 length: 14 amino acids. CDR3 nucleotide sequence: TGTGCCACCAGGTCGGGACAGATCGGGAACGAGCAGTACTTC. Translating gives CATRSGQIGNEQYF.

The chain carries TRBV6-1 and TRBJ2-1; 7 positions agree with TRBD1. Germline loops: CDR1 MNHNS, CDR2 SASEGT. V gave up 7 bases and J gave up 7 bases; unmatched junction bases: 10. The CDR3 spans 14 residues. CDR3 sequence (DNA): TGTGCCAGCACCCGACAGGGCAAATGGAATGAGCAGTTCTTC. It specifies CASTRQGKWNEQFF.

This clonotype was seen many times. V usage is TRBV20-1 and J usage is TRBJ2-3, with 8 nucleotides matching TRBD2. The germline CDR1 and CDR2 sequences are DFQATT and SNEGSKA (reference sequence). The CDR3 loop spans 17 amino acids. The ends lost 0 bases at V and 3 bases at J; junction bases unmatched: 11. The CDR3 coding sequence is TGCAGTGCTAGAGATCTTCGGGTTAGCGGGGCTACAGATACGCAGTATTTT. Its protein is CSARDLRVSGATDTQYF.

For the CDR3, the DNA is TGCAGCGTACCAAAGCGGGGGGGACTAGCGGGAGAGACCCAGTACTTC. Translation: CSVPKRGGLAGETQYF. The rearrangement uses TRBV29-1 and TRBJ2-5, with 12 bases lining up with TRBD2. The CDR3 sequence is 16 residues long. The germline CDR1 and CDR2 sequences are SQVTM and ANQGSEA. V trimming: 6 bases; J trimming: 4 bases; junction bases outside the gene matches: 12. The whole variable domain, filled in from reference TRBV29-1 and TRBJ2-5, reads SAVISQKPSRDICQRGTSLTIQCQVDSQVTMMFWYRQQPGQSLTLIATANQGSEATYESGFVIDKFPISRPNLTFSTLTVSNMSPEDSSIYLCSVPKRGGLAGETQYFGPGTRLLVL.

There are many counts of this clonotype. The V call is TRBV7-6, the J call TRBJ2-5; TRBD2 matches 14 bases. The V and J ends lost 4 bases and 2 bases, in that order; junction bases with no gene match: 9. Germline CDR1 reads SGHVS; CDR2 reads FNYEAQ. The CDR3 extends over 18 amino acids. CDR3 sequence reads: CASSSPGLAGDWQETQYF. Written as DNA, the CDR3 is TGTGCCAGCAGCTCTCCGGGACTAGCGGGAGATTGGCAAGAGACCCAGTACTTC.

This clonotype was picked up many times. CDR3 in amino acids: CASSLSGQFSYEQYF. The CDR3, as DNA: TGTGCCAGCAGCTTATCGGGACAGTTCTCCTACGAGCAGTACTTC. The chain uses TRBV7-2 and TRBJ2-7; 7 bases are shared with TRBD1. V gave up 2 bases and J gave up 0 bases; unmatched junction bases: 4. Germline V CDR1 and CDR2: SGHTA, FQGNSA. This CDR3 has 15 amino acids.

The gene calls are TRBV7-6 and TRBJ2-5; 9 positions match TRBD1. The CDR3 has 14 residues. Germline V CDR1 and CDR2: SGHVS, FNYEAQ. Trimming cost V 5 bases and J 3 bases; bases outside gene matches: 4. CDR3 coding DNA: TGTGCCAGCAGCGGCGGGACAGGGAAAGAGACCCAGTACTTC. Translated: CASSGGTGKETQYF.

There are a few counts of this clonotype. The V call is TRBV7-6, the J call TRBJ2-7, with D possibly TRBD1 on 6 matching bases. The CDR3 covers 13 residues. The V gene's germline CDR1 is SGHVS and CDR2 FNYEAQ. V was clipped by 1 base and J by 5 bases, with 9 bases between them. CDR3 region: CASSLGDKNEQYF. The CDR3 DNA reads as TGTGCCAGCAGCTTAGGGGACAAAAACGAGCAGTACTTC.

The chain combines TRBV29-1 with TRBJ1-2; possible D gene TRBD1, 6 bases. V gave up 8 bases and J gave up 3 bases, with 19 bases separating them. The CDR3 contains 14 residues. Germline-derived CDR1 and CDR2 are SQVTM and ANQGSEA. CDR3 region: CSSTGTTGYYGYTF. The CDR3 nucleotides read TGCAGCTCTACAGGGACTACCGGCTACTATGGCTACACCTTC.

V gene TRBV6-1 combines with J gene TRBJ2-3; possible D gene TRBD1, 6 bases. This CDR3 has 15 amino acids. The germline V and J ends were trimmed by 6 bases and 1 base, with 14 bases remaining between them. Germline V gives CDR1 MNHNS, CDR2 SASEGT. In DNA, the CDR3 is TGTGCCAGCAGGGGGGCCAGCTGGGGCACAGATACGCAGTATTTT. Translating gives CASRGASWGTDTQYF.

The CDR3 spells CASSGATGVSNQPQHF. The CDR3 DNA follows: TGTGCCAGCAGTGGGGCTACAGGGGTAAGCAATCAGCCCCAGCATTTT. This chain connects TRBV25-1 to TRBJ1-5, with 7 nucleotides matching TRBD1. The germline V gene encodes CDR1 MGHDK and CDR2 SYGVNS. V was pared by 4 bases and J by 1 base, with 7 bases of the junction left unmatched. The length of the CDR3 is 16 residues.

This clonotype was counted many times. The V and J genes are TRBV6-6 and TRBJ2-2; 10 bases fit TRBD1. The CDR3 covers 17 residues. With 7 bases clipped from V and 6 bases from J, the junction kept 14 bases outside the gene matches. In germline, CDR1 is MNHNY, CDR2 SVGAGI (reference sequence). The CDR3 spells CASIGQGDRGTSGELFF. In DNA form, the CDR3 reads TGTGCCAGCATCGGACAGGGGGACAGGGGAACGTCCGGGGAGCTGTTTTTT.

The genes are TRBV28 and TRBJ2-7; a possible D gene is TRBD1 (5 bases). Germline V gene lookup returns CDR1 MDHEN and CDR2 SYDVKM. This CDR3 contains 14 residues. V dropped 6 bases and J dropped 1 base, with 13 bases sitting between them. CDR3 nucleotides: TGTGCCAGCAGGGGAAATACAGGTTCCTACGAGCAGTACTTC. This codes for CASRGNTGSYEQYF.

The chain is built from TRBV7-2 and TRBJ1-1, with TRBD1 as a possible D gene (6 bases). Per the germline V gene, CDR1 is SGHTA and CDR2 is FQGNSA. The CDR3 has 14 residues. Trimming stripped 9 bases from V and 1 base from J, with 15 bases between. The CDR3 loop is CASSIATGNTEAFF. Written as DNA, the CDR3 is TGTGCCAGTAGTATTGCGACAGGGAACACTGAAGCTTTCTTT.

V is TRBV10-3 and J is TRBJ1-5, with D unclear. The germline V gene has CDR1 ENHRY and CDR2 SYGVKD. The CDR3 contains 13 residues. Trimming pared 6 bases from V and 7 bases from J, leaving 13 bases between. The CDR3, as DNA: TGTGCCATCAGACCTGAGATGGGACAGCCCCAGCATTTT. This encodes CAIRPEMGQPQHF.

The chain recombines TRBV12-3 or TRBV12-4 with TRBJ2-3; 7 bases are shared with TRBD2. V lost 7 bases to trimming and J lost 0 bases; unmatched junction nucleotides: 1. The CDR3 loop spans 13 amino acids. The chain's CDR3 is CASTGGSTDTQYF. The CDR3 coding sequence is TGTGCCAGCACGGGGGGTAGCACAGATACGCAGTATTTT.

This clonotype was observed a few times. The genes are TRBV20-1 and TRBJ1-2; D is unclear. The length of the CDR3 is 18 residues. V lost 3 bases and J 4 bases, leaving 27 bases between the germline ends. Germline V gene lookup returns CDR1 DFQATT and CDR2 SNEGSKA (reference sequence). The CDR3 protein is CSASPVGGALARIYGYTF. DNA for the CDR3: TGCAGTGCTAGCCCCGTCGGCGGAGCTCTGGCCCGCATCTATGGCTACACCTTC.

This clonotype was seen a handful of times. The chain uses TRBV19 and TRBJ2-5; weak D call: TRBD1 (7 bases). Germline CDR1 and CDR2: LNHDA and SQIVND (reference sequence). V shed 3 bases and J shed 5 bases, with 19 bases lying between them. The CDR3 consists of 16 residues. The CDR3 sequence: CASSIVRRGLGETQYF. In nucleotides, the CDR3 is TGTGCCAGTAGTATCGTCCGGAGGGGGCTTGGGGAGACCCAGTACTTC.

This sequence joins TRBV15 and TRBJ1-1; the D is unclear. Trimming removed 4 bases at V and 4 bases at J, with 7 bases between. Germline V lookup: CDR1 LNHNV, CDR2 YYDKDF (reference sequence). The CDR3 totals 12 residues. CDR3 nucleotides: TGTGCCACCAGCACGGCGAGCACTGAAGCTTTCTTT. Amino acids: CATSTASTEAFF.

V gene TRBV29-1 combines with J gene TRBJ2-5; 8 nucleotides match TRBD2. CDR3 length: 13 residues. Germline loops: CDR1 SQVTM, CDR2 ANQGSEA. V was pared by 4 bases and J by 5 bases, with 6 bases of the junction left unmatched. The CDR3 loop reads CSVVGGAEETQYF. The CDR3 DNA follows: TGCAGCGTTGTCGGGGGGGCAGAGGAGACCCAGTACTTC.

This clonotype appeared a single time. V gene TRBV5-1 combines with J gene TRBJ2-5; no clear D. The germline CDR1 and CDR2 sequences are SGHRS and YFSETQ. CDR3 length: 14 amino acids. V lost 0 bases, J lost 2 bases, and 8 bases lay in between. The CDR3 loop reads CASSLAGSQETQYF. The CDR3 DNA reads as TGCGCCAGCAGCTTGGCCGGTAGTCAAGAGACCCAGTACTTC.

This clonotype was picked up many times. The rearrangement joins TRBV6-5 to TRBJ2-7; D call uncertain. The V end was cut by 1 base, the J end by 6 bases, with 4 bases between. The CDR3 has 11 amino acids. Germline V CDR1 and CDR2: MNHEY, SVGAGI. CDR3 DNA: TGTGCCAGCAGTTACTTGGGCGAGCAGTACTTC. Amino acids: CASSYLGEQYF.

This clonotype appeared a single time. CDR3 DNA sequence: TGTGCCAGCAGTTTGGACGGGGACCAGCCCCAAGAGACCCAGTACTTC. As protein: CASSLDGDQPQETQYF. The gene calls are TRBV12-3 or TRBV12-4 and TRBJ2-5; either TRBD1 or TRBD2 may fit D (5 bases each). The CDR3 consists of 16 residues. Trimming cost V 3 bases and J 1 base, with 15 bases left between them.

The chain couples TRBV5-1 to TRBJ1-2; TRBD1 matches 7 bases. The V gene end was trimmed by 7 bases and the J gene end by 8 bases; junction bases not matched to a gene: 14. CDR3 length: 14 residues. Germline CDR1 SGHRS, CDR2 YFSETQ. The CDR3 is CASGGGGGTGGYTF. CDR3 DNA: TGCGCCAGCGGAGGAGGGGGCGGCACCGGGGGCTACACCTTC.

The V and J genes are TRBV10-3 and TRBJ1-2; D not certain. V lost 8 bases and J 7 bases, leaving 14 bases between the germline ends. There are 12 residues in the CDR3. The V gene's germline CDR1 is ENHRY and CDR2 SYGVKD. CDR3 sequence (DNA): TGTGCCATCTTCAGGACTGGTAGTGGCTACACCTTC. It codes for CAIFRTGSGYTF.

The V and J genes are TRBV20-1 and TRBJ1-5; D perhaps matches TRBD1 (5 bases). Trimming stripped 6 bases from V and 3 bases from J, with 12 bases between. The CDR3 has 13 residues. The germline V gene encodes CDR1 DFQATT and CDR2 SNEGSKA (reference sequence). CDR3 residues: CSASRDFNQPQHF. DNA of the CDR3: TGCAGTGCATCGCGGGACTTCAATCAGCCCCAGCATTTT.

The rearrangement uses TRBV4-1 and TRBJ1-2; 7 nucleotides align to TRBD1. The CDR3 loop spans 17 amino acids. Germline V gene data show CDR1 as MGHRA and CDR2 as YSYEKL. V lost 1 base and J lost 0; bases outside the gene matches: 8. This CDR3 reads CASSQANPGQTNYGYTF. The CDR3 DNA sequence: TGCGCCAGCAGCCAAGCAAATCCGGGACAGACTAACTATGGCTACACCTTC.

This clonotype was found many times. This chain links TRBV6-1 with TRBJ2-3, with D unclear. V lost 2 bases and J lost 2, with 8 bases in between. Germline V gives CDR1 MNHNS, CDR2 SASEGT. The CDR3 is 14 residues long. This CDR3 reads CASSEYLLTDTQYF. DNA for the CDR3: TGTGCCAGCAGTGAATATCTACTCACAGATACGCAGTATTTT.

This clonotype has a count of ten or more. This chain joins TRBV7-2 and TRBJ2-3; D may be TRBD2 (6 bases). The V end was cut by 5 bases, the J end by 0 bases, with 12 bases between. From germline, CDR1 is SGHTA and CDR2 FQGNSA. The CDR3 loop spans 15 amino acids. The CDR3 DNA follows: TGTGCCAGCAGCCCGGACTACCTGAGCACAGATACGCAGTATTTT. It encodes CASSPDYLSTDTQYF.

This clonotype was recorded many times. The J gene is TRBJ1-4, the V gene TRBV7-9; D is ambiguous. V was cut by 3 bases and J by 3 bases, with 11 bases left in between. The CDR3 sequence is 15 residues long. The V gene's germline CDR1 is SEHNR and CDR2 FQNEAQ (reference sequence). CDR3 residues: CASSFFRHANEKLFF. DNA for the CDR3: TGTGCCAGCAGCTTTTTTAGGCATGCTAATGAAAAACTGTTTTTT. The full variable domain, completed using reference TRBV7-9 and TRBJ1-4, is DTGVSQNPRHKITKRGQNVTFRCDPISEHNRLYWYRQTLGQGPEFLTYFQNEAQLEKSRLLSDRFSAERPKGSFSTLEIQRTEQGDSAMYLCASSFFRHANEKLFFGSGTQLSVL.